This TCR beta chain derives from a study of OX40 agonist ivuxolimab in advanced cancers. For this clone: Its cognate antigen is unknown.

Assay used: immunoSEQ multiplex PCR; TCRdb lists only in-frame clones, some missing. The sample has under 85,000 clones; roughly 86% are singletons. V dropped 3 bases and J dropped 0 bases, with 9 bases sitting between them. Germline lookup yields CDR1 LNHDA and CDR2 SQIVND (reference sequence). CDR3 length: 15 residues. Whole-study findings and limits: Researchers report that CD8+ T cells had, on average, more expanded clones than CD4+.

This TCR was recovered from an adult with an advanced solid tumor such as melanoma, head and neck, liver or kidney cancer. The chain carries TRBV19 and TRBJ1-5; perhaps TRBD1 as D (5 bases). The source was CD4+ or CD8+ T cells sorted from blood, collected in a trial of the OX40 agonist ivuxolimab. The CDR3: CASSIRQPSNQPQHF. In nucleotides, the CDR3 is TGTGCCAGTAGTATCAGACAGCCTAGCAATCAGCCCCAGCATTTT. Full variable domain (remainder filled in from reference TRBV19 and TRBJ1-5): DGGITQSPKYLFRKEGQNVTLSCEQNLNHDAMYWYRQDPGQGLRLIYYSQIVNDFQKGDIAEGYSVSREKKESFPLTVTSAQKNPTAFYLCASSIRQPSNQPQHFGDGTRLSIL.